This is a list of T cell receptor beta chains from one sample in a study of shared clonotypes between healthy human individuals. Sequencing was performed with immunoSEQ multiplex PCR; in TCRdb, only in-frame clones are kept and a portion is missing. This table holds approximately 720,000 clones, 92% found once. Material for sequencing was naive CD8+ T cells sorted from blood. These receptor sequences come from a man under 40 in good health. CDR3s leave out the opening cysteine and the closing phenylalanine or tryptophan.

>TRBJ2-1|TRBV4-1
ASSQPSGARDEQF
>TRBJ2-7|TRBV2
ASRGGTRYEQY
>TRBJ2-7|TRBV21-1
ASSWGDGTYEQY
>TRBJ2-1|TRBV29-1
SVEDFPTSGGSSYNEQF
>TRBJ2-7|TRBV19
ASSTALISSGLSYEQY
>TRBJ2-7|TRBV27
ASSSHGTYEQY
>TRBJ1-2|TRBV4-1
ASSQGGGGLSGYT
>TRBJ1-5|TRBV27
ASAVAHHQPQH
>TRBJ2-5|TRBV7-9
ASSEIYSGPQETQY
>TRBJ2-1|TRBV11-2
ASSPTNGGYYNEQF
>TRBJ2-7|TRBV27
ASRDQGHEQY
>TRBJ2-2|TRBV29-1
SVDANTGELF
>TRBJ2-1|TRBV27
ASSTGNNEQF
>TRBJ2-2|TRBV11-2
ASSIPGQTTGELF
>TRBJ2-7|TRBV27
ASRVPSSGHYEQY
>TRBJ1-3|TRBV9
ASSPRSHTIY
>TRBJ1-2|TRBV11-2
ASSLGGRYGYT
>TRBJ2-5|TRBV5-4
ASSLGVSGTRQETQY
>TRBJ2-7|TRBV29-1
SVRLAGAYEQY
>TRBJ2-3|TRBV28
ASSLGTALTDTQY
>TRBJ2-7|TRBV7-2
ASSFTDRDEQY
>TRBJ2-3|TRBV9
ASSGWEYTDTQY
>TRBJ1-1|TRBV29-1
SVEARSPMNTEAF
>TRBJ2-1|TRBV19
ASGASGPPDNEQF
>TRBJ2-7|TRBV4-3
ASSQGGGSDEQY
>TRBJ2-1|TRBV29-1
SVEDRVPEQF
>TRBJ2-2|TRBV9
ASSPREGLAGGPPQVCVGELF
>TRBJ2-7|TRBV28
ASSLELAAYEQY
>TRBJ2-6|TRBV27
ASSLYHTSGANVLT
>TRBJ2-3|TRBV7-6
ASSFTGETDTQY
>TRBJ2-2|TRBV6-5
ASSYVWTGELF
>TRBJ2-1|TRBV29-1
SVRATASGNRGFQF
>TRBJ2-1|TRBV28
ASSLAGAYNEQF
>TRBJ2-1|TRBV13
ASSFFAEYNEQF
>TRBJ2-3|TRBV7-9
ASSRVGGPADTQY
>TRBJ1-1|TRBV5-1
ASSETGGSTEAF
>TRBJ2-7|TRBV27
ASRDMDSYEQY
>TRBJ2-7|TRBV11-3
ASSLTPGQGLYEQY
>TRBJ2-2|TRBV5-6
ASSPGVGELF
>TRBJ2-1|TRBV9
ASSVDPGLSNEQF
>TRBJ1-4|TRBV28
ASSLSNSEGELF
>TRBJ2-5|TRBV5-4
ASSLGEGQETQY
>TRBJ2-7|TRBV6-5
ASSYRLSGYEQY
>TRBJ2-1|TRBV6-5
ASRAGASGYNEQF